Listed below are T cell receptor beta chains from one sample, sequenced in a study of blood T cell repertoires in COVID-19. Assay used: immunoSEQ multiplex PCR; TCRdb lists only in-frame clones, some missing. The data contain approximately 320,000 clones, around nine tenths of them seen just once; the ten biggest clones take up approximately 10%. Sequenced sample: peripheral blood. These receptor sequences come from a woman between 25 and 40 years old with COVID-19, enrolled during active disease. CDR3s include the opening cysteine and the closing phenylalanine or tryptophan. D genes are given only for firm matches. Clone size is given for some rows only: seen once, a few or many times, or a class if the clone is expanded.

clone size | J gene | D gene | CDR3 length | V gene | CDR3 DNA | CDR3 protein
NA | TRBJ1-4 | TRBD1 | 15 | TRBV24-1 | TGTGCCACCAGTGACTTCGACAGGGGGCCTGAAAAACTGTTTTTT | CATSDFDRGPEKLFF
NA | TRBJ1-1 | NA | 15 | TRBV5-1 | TGCGCCAGCAGCTTCTCACAGGGACTGAACACTGAAGCTTTCTTT | CASSFSQGLNTEAFF
NA | TRBJ2-5 | TRBD2 | 19 | TRBV2 | TGTGCCAGCAGTGCCGGGAGCGGGGGGGCCCGGTCGCAACAAGAGACCCAGTACTTC | CASSAGSGGARSQQETQYF
NA | TRBJ2-2 | NA | 16 | TRBV19 | TGTGCCAGCCAAGAACAGGTTTTCGCGAACACCGGGGAGCTGTTTTTT | CASQEQVFANTGELFF
NA | TRBJ2-5 | NA | 16 | TRBV4-1 | TGCGCCAGCAGCACCCACACCGGGACAAACCAAGAGACCCAGTACTTC | CASSTHTGTNQETQYF
NA | TRBJ1-5 | NA | 18 | TRBV11-3 | TGTGCCAGCAGCCCCCCTTTGGAGCGGGTCTATAGCAATCAGCCCCAGCATTTT | CASSPPLERVYSNQPQHF
NA | TRBJ1-1 | NA | 14 | TRBV5-1 | TGCGCCAGCAGCTGGTTACAGGGAAACACTGAAGCTTTCTTT | CASSWLQGNTEAFF
NA | TRBJ1-2 | NA | 15 | TRBV25-1 | TGTGCCAGCAGTGAATACGGTCGTATAGACTATGGCTACACCTTC | CASSEYGRIDYGYTF
NA | TRBJ2-7 | NA | 11 | TRBV3-1/TRBV3-2 | TGTGCCAGCAGCCAAGCCCAGGGGCAGTACTTC | CASSQAQGQYF
few | TRBJ1-1 | NA | 14 | TRBV19 | TGTGCCAGTATAGAGTATTGGGGCAACACTGAAGCTTTCTTT | CASIEYWGNTEAFF
NA | TRBJ2-5 | TRBD2 | 18 | TRBV5-1 | TGCGCCAGCAGCTTGCTTCCGGGACTAGCGGGGGCACAAGAGACCCAGTACTTC | CASSLLPGLAGAQETQYF
NA | TRBJ1-2 | TRBD1 | 13 | TRBV5-6 | TGTGCCAGCAGCCCCGGGACAGGCGGCAGCTACACCTTC | CASSPGTGGSYTF
NA | TRBJ2-1 | NA | 14 | TRBV7-7 | TGTGCCAGCAGCCAGGGACTCCAATCGGGTGAGCAGTTCTTC | CASSQGLQSGEQFF
NA | TRBJ2-7 | TRBD1 | 14 | TRBV6-1 | TGTGCCAGCAGTGAATGGGACAGATCCTACGAGCAGTACTTC | CASSEWDRSYEQYF
NA | TRBJ2-3 | NA | 14 | TRBV27 | TGTGCCAGCAGTTTAGCAGGTAGTGGAGATACGCAGTATTTT | CASSLAGSGDTQYF
NA | TRBJ1-1 | TRBD1 | 17 | TRBV5-1 | TGCGCCAGCAGCCCCAGGACAGGGCCAAACCTTGACACTGAAGCTTTCTTT | CASSPRTGPNLDTEAFF
NA | TRBJ2-5 | TRBD1 | 15 | TRBV4-1 | TGCGCCAGCAGCTCCACGACAGGGGGGTTTCAGACCCAGTACTTC | CASSSTTGGFQTQYF
NA | TRBJ2-7 | NA | 12 | TRBV6-5 | TGTGCCAGCAGGGGAGAAGGTAGGGAGCAGTACTTC | CASRGEGREQYF
once | TRBJ2-2 | NA | 15 | TRBV5-1 | TGCGCCAGCAGCTTGACGCAGGGGAAGACCGGGGAGCTGTTTTTT | CASSLTQGKTGELFF
NA | TRBJ2-7 | NA | 14 | TRBV18 | TGTGCCAGCACATCTCTACGGGGGAGCTACGAGCAGTACTTC | CASTSLRGSYEQYF
NA | TRBJ1-4 | NA | 16 | TRBV18 | TGTGCCAGCTCACCACTCCACAGTGCAACTAATGAAAAACTGTTTTTT | CASSPLHSATNEKLFF
NA | TRBJ2-7 | NA | 14 | TRBV19 | TGTGCCAGTAGTATGGGGAGCAAGGCCTACGAGCAGTACTTC | CASSMGSKAYEQYF
NA | TRBJ1-1 | NA | 15 | TRBV27 | TGTGCCAGCAGTTTATCGGGAGAGGGGAACACTGAAGCTTTCTTT | CASSLSGEGNTEAFF
NA | TRBJ2-2 | TRBD1 | 17 | TRBV24-1 | TGTGCCACCAGTGATGTGACCGGGACAGGGGACACCGGGGAGCTGTTTTTT | CATSDVTGTGDTGELFF